Reported below is one T cell receptor (beta chain). The germline gives CDR1 SGHTA, CDR2 FQGNSA. The CDR3 is made up of 16 amino acids. The V gene end was trimmed by 0 bases and the J gene end by 4 bases; junction bases not matched to a gene: 4. The method was immunoSEQ multiplex PCR; TCRdb's version includes in-frame clones alone and lacks a portion of them. The sample comprises about 200,000 clones, 82% of which are singletons, and 4% to 6.5% rests with the top ten. These data originate in a study of blood T cell repertoires in COVID-19. Study details: Sites across the United States, Italy and Spain contributed samples from acute and convalescent COVID-19.

The V gene is TRBV7-2, the J gene TRBJ2-5, with 11 bases fitting TRBD2. Input material: PBMCs or T cells enriched from blood (not recorded which). This receptor was identified in a woman aged 60-75 years with acute COVID-19. DNA for the CDR3: TGTGCCAGCAGCTTAGCTAGCGGGAGGGCCGGAGAGACCCAGTACTTC. It specifies CASSLASGRAGETQYF. Combining the CDR3 with reference TRBV7-2 and TRBJ2-5 gives the whole variable domain GAGVSQSPSNKVTEKGKDVELRCDPISGHTALYWYRQSLGQGLEFLIYFQGNSAPDKSGLPSDRFSAERTGGSVSTLTIQRTQQEDSAVYLCASSLASGRAGETQYFGPGTRLLVL.